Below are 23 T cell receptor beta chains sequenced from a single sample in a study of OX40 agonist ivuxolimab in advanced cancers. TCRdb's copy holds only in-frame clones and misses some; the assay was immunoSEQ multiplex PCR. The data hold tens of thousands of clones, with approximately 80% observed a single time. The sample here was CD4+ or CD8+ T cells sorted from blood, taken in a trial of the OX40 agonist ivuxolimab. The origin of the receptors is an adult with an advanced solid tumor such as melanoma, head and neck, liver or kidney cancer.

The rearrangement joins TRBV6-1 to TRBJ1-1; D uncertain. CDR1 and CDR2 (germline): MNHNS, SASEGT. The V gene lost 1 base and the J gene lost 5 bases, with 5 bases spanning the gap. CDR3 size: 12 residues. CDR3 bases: TGTGCCAGCAGTGAAGGGTGGACTGAAGCTTTCTTT. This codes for CASSEGWTEAFF.

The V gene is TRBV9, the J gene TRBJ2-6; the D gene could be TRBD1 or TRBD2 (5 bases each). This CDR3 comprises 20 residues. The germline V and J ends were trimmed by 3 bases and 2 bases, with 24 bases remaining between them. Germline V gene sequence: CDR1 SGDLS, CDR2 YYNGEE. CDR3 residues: CASSANSRDQQFAGANVLTF. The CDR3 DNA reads TGTGCCAGCAGCGCTAACTCCCGGGACCAGCAGTTCGCTGGGGCCAACGTCCTGACTTTC.

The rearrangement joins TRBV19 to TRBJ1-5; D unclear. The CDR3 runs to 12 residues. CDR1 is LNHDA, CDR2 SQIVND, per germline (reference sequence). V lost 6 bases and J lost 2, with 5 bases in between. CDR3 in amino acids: CASRIGNQPQHF. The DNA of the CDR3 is TGTGCCAGTAGAATTGGCAATCAGCCCCAGCATTTT. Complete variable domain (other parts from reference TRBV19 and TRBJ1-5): DGGITQSPKYLFRKEGQNVTLSCEQNLNHDAMYWYRQDPGQGLRLIYYSQIVNDFQKGDIAEGYSVSREKKESFPLTVTSAQKNPTAFYLCASRIGNQPQHFGDGTRLSIL.

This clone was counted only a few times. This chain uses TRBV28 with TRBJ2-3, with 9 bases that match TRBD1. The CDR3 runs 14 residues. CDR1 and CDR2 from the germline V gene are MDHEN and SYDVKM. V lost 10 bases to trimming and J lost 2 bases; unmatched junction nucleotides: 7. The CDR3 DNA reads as TGTGCCACCAAGGGACAGGGAGACACAGATACGCAGTATTTT. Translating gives CATKGQGDTDTQYF. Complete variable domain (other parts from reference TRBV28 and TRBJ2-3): DVKVTQSSRYLVKRTGEKVFLECVQDMDHENMFWYRQDPGLGLRLIYFSYDVKMKEKGDIPEGYSVSREKKERFSLILESASTNQTSMYLCATKGQGDTDTQYFGPGTRLTVL.

The CDR3: CASSLETDTQYF. CDR3 sequence (DNA): TGTGCCAGCAGCTTAGAAACAGATACGCAGTATTTT. This chain uses TRBV7-9 with TRBJ2-3; no clear D. V shed 1 base and J shed 3 bases, with 2 bases lying between them. Germline V gene sequence: CDR1 SEHNR, CDR2 FQNEAQ (reference sequence). The length of the CDR3 is 12 residues.

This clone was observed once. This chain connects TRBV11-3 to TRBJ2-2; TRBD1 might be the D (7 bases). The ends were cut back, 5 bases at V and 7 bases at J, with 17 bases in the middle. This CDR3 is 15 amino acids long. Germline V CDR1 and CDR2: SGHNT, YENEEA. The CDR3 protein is CASSVQGGIGGELFF. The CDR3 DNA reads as TGTGCCAGCAGCGTCCAGGGGGGTATTGGCGGGGAGCTGTTTTTT.

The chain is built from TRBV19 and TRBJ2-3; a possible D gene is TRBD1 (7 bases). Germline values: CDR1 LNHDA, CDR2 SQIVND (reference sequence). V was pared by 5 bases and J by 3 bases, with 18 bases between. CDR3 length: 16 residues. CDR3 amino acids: CASSPITGEDTDTQYF. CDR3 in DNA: TGTGCCAGTAGTCCAATTACAGGGGAGGATACAGATACGCAGTATTTT. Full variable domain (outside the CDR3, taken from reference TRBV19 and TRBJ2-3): DGGITQSPKYLFRKEGQNVTLSCEQNLNHDAMYWYRQDPGQGLRLIYYSQIVNDFQKGDIAEGYSVSREKKESFPLTVTSAQKNPTAFYLCASSPITGEDTDTQYFGPGTRLTVL.

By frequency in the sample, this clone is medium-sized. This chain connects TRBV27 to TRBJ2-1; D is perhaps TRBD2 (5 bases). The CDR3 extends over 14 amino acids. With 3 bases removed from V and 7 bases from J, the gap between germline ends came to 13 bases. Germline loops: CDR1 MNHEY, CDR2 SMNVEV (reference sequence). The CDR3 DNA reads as TGTGCCAGCAGTTTTACCCTTACGGGGAATGAGCAGTTCTTC. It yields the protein CASSFTLTGNEQFF.

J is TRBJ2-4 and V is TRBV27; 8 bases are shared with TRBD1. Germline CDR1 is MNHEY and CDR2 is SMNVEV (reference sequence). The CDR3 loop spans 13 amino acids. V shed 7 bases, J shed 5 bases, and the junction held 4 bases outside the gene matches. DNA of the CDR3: TGTGCCAGCACCTCGACAGGGGAAAACATTCAGTACTTC. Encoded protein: CASTSTGENIQYF.

The CDR3 DNA reads as TGTGCCAGCAGCTCAGACAGGGCCCCCCAAGAGACCCAGTACTTC. Translated, it gives CASSSDRAPQETQYF. The chain employs TRBV7-9 and TRBJ2-5; 7 nucleotides line up with TRBD1. The CDR3 runs 15 residues. Germline V CDR1 and CDR2: SEHNR, FQNEAQ (reference sequence). The V segment lost 4 bases and the J segment 1 base; nucleotides outside the gene matches: 6. The full variable domain, rest sourced from reference TRBV7-9 and TRBJ2-5, is DTGVSQNPRHKITKRGQNVTFRCDPISEHNRLYWYRQTLGQGPEFLTYFQNEAQLEKSRLLSDRFSAERPKGSFSTLEIQRTEQGDSAMYLCASSSDRAPQETQYFGPGTRLLVL.

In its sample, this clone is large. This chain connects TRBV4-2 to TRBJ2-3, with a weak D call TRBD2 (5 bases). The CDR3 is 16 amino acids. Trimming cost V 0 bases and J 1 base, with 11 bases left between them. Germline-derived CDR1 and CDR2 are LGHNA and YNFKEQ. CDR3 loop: CASSQDQGSGTDTQYF. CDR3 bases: TGTGCCAGCAGCCAAGATCAAGGTAGCGGCACAGATACGCAGTATTTT.

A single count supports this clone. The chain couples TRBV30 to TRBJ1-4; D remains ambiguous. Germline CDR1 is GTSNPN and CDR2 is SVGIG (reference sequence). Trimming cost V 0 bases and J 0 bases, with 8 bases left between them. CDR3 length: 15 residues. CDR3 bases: TGTGCCTGGAGTGTCCTAACTGCAACTAATGAAAAACTGTTTTTT. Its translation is CAWSVLTATNEKLFF.

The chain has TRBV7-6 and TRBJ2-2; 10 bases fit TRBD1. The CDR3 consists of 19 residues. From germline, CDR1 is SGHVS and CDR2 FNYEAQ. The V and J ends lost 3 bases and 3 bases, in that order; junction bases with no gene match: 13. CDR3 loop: CASSFEIRQGAAHTGELFF. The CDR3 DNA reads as TGTGCCAGCAGCTTTGAGATTAGACAGGGGGCGGCACACACCGGGGAGCTGTTTTTT.

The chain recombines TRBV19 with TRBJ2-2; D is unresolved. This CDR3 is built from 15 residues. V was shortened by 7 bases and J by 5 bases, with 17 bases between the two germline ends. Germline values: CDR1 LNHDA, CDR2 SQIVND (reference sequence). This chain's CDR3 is CASTRPGRGTGELFF. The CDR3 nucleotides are TGTGCCAGTACCAGGCCCGGACGAGGAACCGGGGAGCTGTTTTTT.

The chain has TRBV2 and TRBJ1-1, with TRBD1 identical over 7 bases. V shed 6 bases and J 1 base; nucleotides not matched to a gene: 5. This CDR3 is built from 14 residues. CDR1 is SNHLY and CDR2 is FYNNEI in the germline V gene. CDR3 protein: CASRDRPENTEAFF. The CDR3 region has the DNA TGTGCCAGCAGGGACAGGCCGGAGAACACTGAAGCTTTCTTT.

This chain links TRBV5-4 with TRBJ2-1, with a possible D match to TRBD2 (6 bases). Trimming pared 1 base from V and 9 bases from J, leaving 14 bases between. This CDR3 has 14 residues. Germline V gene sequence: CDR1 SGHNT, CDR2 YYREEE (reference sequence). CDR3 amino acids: CASSLSSASSEQFF. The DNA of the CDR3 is TGTGCCAGCAGCTTGTCTAGCGCCTCAAGTGAGCAGTTCTTC.

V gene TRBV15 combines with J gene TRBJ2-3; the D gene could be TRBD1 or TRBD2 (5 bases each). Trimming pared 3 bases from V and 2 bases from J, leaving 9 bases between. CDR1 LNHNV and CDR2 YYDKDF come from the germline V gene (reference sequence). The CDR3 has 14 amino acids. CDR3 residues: CATSRAGATDTQYF. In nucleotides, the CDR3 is TGTGCCACCAGCAGGGCCGGGGCCACAGATACGCAGTATTTT.

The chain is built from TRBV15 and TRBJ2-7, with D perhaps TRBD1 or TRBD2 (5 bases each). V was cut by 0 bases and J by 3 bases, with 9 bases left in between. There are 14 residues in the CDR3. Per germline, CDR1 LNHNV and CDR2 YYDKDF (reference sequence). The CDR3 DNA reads TGTGCCACCAGCAGAGAGGGGACGGTCTACGAGCAGTACTTC. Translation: CATSREGTVYEQYF.

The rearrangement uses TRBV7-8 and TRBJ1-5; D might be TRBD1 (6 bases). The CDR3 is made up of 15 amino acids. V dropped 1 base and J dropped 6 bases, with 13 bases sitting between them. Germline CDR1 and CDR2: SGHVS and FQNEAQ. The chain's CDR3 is CASSLERGGSQPQHF. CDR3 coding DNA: TGTGCCAGCAGCTTAGAACGTGGGGGCAGTCAGCCCCAGCATTTT.

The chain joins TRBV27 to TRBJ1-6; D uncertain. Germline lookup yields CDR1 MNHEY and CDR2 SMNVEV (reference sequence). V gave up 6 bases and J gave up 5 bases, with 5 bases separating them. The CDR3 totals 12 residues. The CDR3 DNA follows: TGTGCCAGCAGAAACCATAATTCACCCCTCCACTTT. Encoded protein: CASRNHNSPLHF.

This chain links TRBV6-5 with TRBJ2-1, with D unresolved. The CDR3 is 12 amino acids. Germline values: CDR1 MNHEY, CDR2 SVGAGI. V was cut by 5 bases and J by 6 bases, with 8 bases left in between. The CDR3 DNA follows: TGTGCCAGCAGTACTGTCCGCAATGAGCAGTTCTTC. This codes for CASSTVRNEQFF.

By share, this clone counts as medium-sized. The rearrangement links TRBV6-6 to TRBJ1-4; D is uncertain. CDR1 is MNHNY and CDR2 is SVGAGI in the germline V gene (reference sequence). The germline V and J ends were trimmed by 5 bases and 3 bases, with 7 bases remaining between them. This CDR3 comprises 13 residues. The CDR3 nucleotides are TGTGCCAGCAGTCGCAGCTCTAATGAAAAACTGTTTTTT. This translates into CASSRSSNEKLFF.

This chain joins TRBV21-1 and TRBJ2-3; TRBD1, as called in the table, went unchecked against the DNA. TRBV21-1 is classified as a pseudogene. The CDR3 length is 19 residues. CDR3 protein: CASSTSIRPGQLGTDTQYF. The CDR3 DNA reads TGTGCCAGCAGCACTTCTATTAGGCCGGGACAACTGGGGACAGATACGCAGTATTTT.